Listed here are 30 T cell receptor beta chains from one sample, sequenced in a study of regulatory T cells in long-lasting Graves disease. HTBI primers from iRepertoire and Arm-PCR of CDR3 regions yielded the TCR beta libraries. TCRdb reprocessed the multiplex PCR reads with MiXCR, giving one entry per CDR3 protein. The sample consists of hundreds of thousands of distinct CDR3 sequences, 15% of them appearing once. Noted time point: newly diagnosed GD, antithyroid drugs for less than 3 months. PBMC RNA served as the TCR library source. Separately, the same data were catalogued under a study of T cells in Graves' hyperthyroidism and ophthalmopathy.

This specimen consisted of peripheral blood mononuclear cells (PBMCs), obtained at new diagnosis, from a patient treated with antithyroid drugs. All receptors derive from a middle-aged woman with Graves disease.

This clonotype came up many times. In nucleotides, the CDR3 is TGTGCCAGCAGTCACCTGTGGGGGGACGTGGATGTGAATGAAAAACTGTTTTTT. This sequence encodes CASSHLWGDVDVNEKLFF. The chain is built from TRBV28 and TRBJ1-4, with D possibly matching TRBD1 (5 bases). The V and J ends lost 5 bases and 5 bases respectively, with 24 bases between them. CDR1 MDHEN and CDR2 SYDVKM come from the germline V gene. The CDR3 is 18 amino acids.

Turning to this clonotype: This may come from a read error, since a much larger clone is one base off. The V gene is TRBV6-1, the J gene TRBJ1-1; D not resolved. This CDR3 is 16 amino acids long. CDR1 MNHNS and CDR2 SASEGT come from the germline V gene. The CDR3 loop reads CVSSVSPDGIYTEAFF. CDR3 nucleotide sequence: TGTGTCAGCAGCGTTTCACCAGACGGTATCTACACTGAAGCTTTCTTT.

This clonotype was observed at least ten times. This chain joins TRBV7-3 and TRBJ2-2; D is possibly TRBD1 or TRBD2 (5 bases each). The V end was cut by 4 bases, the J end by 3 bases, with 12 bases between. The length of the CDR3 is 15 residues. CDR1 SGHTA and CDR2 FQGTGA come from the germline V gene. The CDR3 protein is CASSSAGTYTGELFF. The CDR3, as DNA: TGTGCCAGCAGCTCGGCCGGGACCTACACCGGGGAGCTGTTTTTT.

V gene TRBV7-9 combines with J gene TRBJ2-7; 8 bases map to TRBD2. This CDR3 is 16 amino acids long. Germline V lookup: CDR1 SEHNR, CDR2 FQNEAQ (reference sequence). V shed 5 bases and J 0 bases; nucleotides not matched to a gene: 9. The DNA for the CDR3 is TGTGCCAGCAGCGACGGGACTAGAAGGACCTCCTACGAGCAGTACTTC. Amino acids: CASSDGTRRTSYEQYF.

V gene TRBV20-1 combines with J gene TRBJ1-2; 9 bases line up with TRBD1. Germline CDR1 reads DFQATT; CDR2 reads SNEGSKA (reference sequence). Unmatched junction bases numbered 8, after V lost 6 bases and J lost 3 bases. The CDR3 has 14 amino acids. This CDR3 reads CSAIQGALDYGYTF. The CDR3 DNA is TGCAGTGCAATACAGGGGGCGCTGGACTATGGCTACACCTTC.

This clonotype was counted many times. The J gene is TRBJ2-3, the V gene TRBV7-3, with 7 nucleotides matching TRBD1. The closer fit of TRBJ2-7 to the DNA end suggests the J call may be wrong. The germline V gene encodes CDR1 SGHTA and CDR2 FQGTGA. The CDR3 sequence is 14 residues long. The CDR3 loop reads CASSSTGDGKEQYF. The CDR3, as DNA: TGTGCCAGCAGCTCAACAGGGGACGGAAAGGAGCAGTACTTC.

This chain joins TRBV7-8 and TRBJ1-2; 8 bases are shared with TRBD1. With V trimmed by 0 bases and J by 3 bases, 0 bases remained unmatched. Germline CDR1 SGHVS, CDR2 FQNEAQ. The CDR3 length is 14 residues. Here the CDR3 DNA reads TGTGCCAGCAGCTTAGCGGACAGGGACTATGGCTACACCTTC. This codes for CASSLADRDYGYTF.

The chain's CDR3 is CASSLGRAGRGRTEAFF. The DNA for the CDR3 is TGTGCCAGCAGCTTAGGCCGTGCCGGGAGGGGACGAACTGAAGCTTTCTTT. This chain joins TRBV7-2 and TRBJ1-1; perhaps TRBD1 as D (5 bases). The CDR3 is made up of 17 amino acids. Trimming removed 1 base from V and 5 bases from J, with 20 bases in between. Germline-derived CDR1 and CDR2 are SGHTA and FQGNSA.

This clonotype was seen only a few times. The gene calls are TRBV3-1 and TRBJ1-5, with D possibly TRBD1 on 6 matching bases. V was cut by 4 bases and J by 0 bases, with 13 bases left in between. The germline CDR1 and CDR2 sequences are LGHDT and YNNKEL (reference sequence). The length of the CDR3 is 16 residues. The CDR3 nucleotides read TGTGCCAGCAGCCTCCGGGACATCTATAGCAATCAGCCCCAGCATTTT. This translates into CASSLRDIYSNQPQHF. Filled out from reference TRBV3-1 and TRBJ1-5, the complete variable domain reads DTAVSQTPKYLVTQMGNDKSIKCEQNLGHDTMYWYKQDSKKFLKIMFSYNNKELIINETVPNRFSPKSPDKAHLNLHINSLELGDSAVYFCASSLRDIYSNQPQHFGDGTRLSIL.

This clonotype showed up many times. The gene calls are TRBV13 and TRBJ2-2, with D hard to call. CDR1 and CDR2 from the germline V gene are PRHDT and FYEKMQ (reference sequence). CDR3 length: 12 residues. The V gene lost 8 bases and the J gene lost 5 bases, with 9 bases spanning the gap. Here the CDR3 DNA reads TGTGCCAGCCGGGCGGAGACCGGGGAGCTGTTTTTT. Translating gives CASRAETGELFF. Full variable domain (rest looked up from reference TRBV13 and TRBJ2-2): AAGVIQSPRHLIKEKRETATLKCYPIPRHDTVYWYQQGPGQDPQFLISFYEKMQSDKGSIPDRFSAQQFSDYHSELNMSSLELGDSALYFCASRAETGELFFGEGSRLTVL.

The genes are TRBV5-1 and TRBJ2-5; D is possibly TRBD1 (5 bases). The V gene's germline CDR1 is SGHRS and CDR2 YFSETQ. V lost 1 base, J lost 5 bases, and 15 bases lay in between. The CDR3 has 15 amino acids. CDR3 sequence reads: CASSLQGRLEETQYF. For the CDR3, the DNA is TGCGCCAGCAGCTTGCAGGGTCGATTGGAGGAGACCCAGTACTTC.

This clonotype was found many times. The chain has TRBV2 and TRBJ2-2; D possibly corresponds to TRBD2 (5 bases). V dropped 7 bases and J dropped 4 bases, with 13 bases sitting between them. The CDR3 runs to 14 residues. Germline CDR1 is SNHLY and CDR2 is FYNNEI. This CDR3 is CASTLAKGTGELFF. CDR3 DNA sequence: TGTGCCAGCACCCTAGCAAAAGGCACCGGGGAGCTGTTTTTT.

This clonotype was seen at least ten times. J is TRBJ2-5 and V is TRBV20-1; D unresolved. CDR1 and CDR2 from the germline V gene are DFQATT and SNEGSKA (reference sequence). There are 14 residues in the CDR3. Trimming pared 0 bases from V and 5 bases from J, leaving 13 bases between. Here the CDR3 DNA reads TGCAGTGCTAGAGAACCCCCCCTAACGGAGACCCAGTACTTC. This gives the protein CSAREPPLTETQYF.

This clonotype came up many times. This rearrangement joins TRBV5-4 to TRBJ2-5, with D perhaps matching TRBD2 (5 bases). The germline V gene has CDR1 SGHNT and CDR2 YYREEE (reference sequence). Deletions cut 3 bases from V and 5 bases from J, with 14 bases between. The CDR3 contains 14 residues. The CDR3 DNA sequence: TGTGCCAGCAGCTCATCGAGGGATGGGGAGACCCAGTACTTC. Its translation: CASSSSRDGETQYF.

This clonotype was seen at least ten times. The CDR3 loop is CASGPGVSQPQHF. The CDR3, as DNA: TGTGCCAGCGGGCCAGGGGTTTCTCAGCCCCAGCATTTT. The chain recombines TRBV3-1 with TRBJ1-5, with a tentative D call TRBD1 (6 bases). Germline assignment: CDR1 LGHDT and CDR2 YNNKEL (reference sequence). Trimming shortened V by 8 bases and J by 6 bases, and 14 bases separated the two germline ends. The CDR3 totals 13 residues.

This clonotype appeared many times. CDR3 amino acids: CASSIATGDGYTF. CDR3 DNA sequence: TGTGCCAGTAGTATAGCGACAGGGGATGGCTACACCTTC. V gene TRBV19 combines with J gene TRBJ1-2, with 8 nucleotides matching TRBD1. Germline trimming cut 1 base from V and 6 bases from J; bases unmatched to any gene: 1. Germline V gene lookup returns CDR1 LNHDA and CDR2 SQIVND (reference sequence). The length of the CDR3 is 13 residues.

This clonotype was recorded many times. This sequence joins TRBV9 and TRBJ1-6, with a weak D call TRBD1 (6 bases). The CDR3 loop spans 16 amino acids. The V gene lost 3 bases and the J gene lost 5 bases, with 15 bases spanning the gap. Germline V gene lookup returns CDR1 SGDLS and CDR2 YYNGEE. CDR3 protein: CASSGYGGTHNSPLHF. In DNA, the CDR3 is TGTGCCAGCAGCGGTTACGGGGGCACTCATAATTCACCCCTCCACTTT.

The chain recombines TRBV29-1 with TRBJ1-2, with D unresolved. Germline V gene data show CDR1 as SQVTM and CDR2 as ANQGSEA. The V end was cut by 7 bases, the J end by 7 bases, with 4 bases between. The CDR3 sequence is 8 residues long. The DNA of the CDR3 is TGCAGCGAGGGTGGCTACACCTTC. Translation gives CSEGGYTF.

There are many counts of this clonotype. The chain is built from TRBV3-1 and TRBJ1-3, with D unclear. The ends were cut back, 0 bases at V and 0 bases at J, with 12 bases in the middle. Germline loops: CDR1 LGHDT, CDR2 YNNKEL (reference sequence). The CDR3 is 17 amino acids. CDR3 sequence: CASSQDAAPGSGNTIYF. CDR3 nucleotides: TGTGCCAGCAGCCAAGATGCGGCTCCGGGCTCTGGAAACACCATATATTTT.

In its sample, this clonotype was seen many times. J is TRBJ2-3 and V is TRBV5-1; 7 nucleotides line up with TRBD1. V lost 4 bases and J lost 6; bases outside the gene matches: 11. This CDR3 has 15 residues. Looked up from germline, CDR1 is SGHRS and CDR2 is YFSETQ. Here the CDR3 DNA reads TGCGCCAGCAGCCCGCCGGGACAGCAGGGGGATACGCAGTATTTT. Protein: CASSPPGQQGDTQYF.

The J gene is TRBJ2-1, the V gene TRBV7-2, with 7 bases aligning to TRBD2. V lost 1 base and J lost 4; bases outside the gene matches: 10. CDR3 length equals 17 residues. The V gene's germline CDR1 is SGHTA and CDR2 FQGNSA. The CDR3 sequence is CASSLEGKWEGYNEQFF. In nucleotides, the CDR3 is TGTGCCAGCAGCTTAGAGGGGAAGTGGGAGGGGTACAATGAGCAGTTCTTC.

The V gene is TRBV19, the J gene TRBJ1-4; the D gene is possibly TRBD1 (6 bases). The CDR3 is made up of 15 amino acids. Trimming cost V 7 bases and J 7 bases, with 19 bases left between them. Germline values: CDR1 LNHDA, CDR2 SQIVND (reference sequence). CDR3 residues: CASMFRNRAGEKLFF. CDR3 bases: TGTGCCAGTATGTTCAGGAACAGGGCCGGTGAAAAACTGTTTTTT.

CDR3: CASSQLNTIYF. The CDR3, as DNA: TGTGCCAGCAGCCAATTAAACACCATATATTTT. This sequence joins TRBV3-1 and TRBJ1-3; D not certain. The CDR3 contains 11 residues. The germline V gene has CDR1 LGHDT and CDR2 YNNKEL (reference sequence). V was trimmed by 2 bases and J by 6 bases, leaving 2 bases between them.

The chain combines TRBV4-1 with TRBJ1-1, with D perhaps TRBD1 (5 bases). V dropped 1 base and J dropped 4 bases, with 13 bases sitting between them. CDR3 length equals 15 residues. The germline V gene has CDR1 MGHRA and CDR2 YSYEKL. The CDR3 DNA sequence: TGCGCCAGCAGCCAAGTGCAGGGTCGGGGCACTGAAGCTTTCTTT. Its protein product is CASSQVQGRGTEAFF.

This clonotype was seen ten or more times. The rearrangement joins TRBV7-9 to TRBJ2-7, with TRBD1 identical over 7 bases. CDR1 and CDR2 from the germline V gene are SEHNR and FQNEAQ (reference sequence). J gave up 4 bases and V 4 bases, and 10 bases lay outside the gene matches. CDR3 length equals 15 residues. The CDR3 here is CASSSRDSTPYEQYF. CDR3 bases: TGTGCCAGCAGCTCCCGGGACAGTACACCTTACGAGCAGTACTTC.

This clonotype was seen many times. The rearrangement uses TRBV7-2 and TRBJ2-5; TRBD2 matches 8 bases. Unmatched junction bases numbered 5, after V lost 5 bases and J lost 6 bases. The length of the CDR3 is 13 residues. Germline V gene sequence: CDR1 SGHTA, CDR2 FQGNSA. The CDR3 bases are TGTGCCAGCAGCCCCGGGGGGGGACAGACCCAGTACTTC. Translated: CASSPGGGQTQYF.

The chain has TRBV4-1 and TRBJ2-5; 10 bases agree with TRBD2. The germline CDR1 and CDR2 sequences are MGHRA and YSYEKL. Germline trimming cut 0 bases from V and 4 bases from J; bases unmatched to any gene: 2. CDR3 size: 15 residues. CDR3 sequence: CASSQDPSGGETQYF. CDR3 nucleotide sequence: TGCGCCAGCAGCCAAGATCCTAGCGGGGGAGAGACCCAGTACTTC.

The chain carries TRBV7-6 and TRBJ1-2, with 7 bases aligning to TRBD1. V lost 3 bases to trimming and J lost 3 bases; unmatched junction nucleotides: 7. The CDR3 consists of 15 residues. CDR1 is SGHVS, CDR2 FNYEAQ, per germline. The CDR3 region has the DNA TGTGCCAGCAGCTTGAATACAGGGGCGTACTATGGCTACACCTTC. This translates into CASSLNTGAYYGYTF. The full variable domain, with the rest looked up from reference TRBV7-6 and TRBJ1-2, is GAGVSQSPRYKVTKRGQDVALRCDPISGHVSLYWYRQALGQGPEFLTYFNYEAQQDKSGLPNDRFSAERPEGSISTLTIQRTEQRDSAMYRCASSLNTGAYYGYTFGSGTRLTVV.

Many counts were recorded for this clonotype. The CDR3 coding sequence is TGTGCCAGCAGCTTAAGTAGCGGGAGCGGGCATGAGCAGTTCTTC. Its protein is CASSLSSGSGHEQFF. The chain carries TRBV11-3 and TRBJ2-1, with 9 bases aligning to TRBD2. From germline, CDR1 is SGHNT and CDR2 YENEEA. This CDR3 has 15 residues. Trimming removed 2 bases from V and 8 bases from J; junction bases left unmatched: 7.

The CDR3 here is CASSVVGGEMYEQYF. CDR3 DNA: TGTGCCAGCAGCGTAGTAGGGGGAGAGATGTACGAGCAGTACTTC. The rearrangement links TRBV9 to TRBJ2-7, with D possibly matching TRBD1 (6 bases). The V gene's germline CDR1 is SGDLS and CDR2 YYNGEE. Trimming cost V 0 bases and J 4 bases, with 14 bases left between them. CDR3 length: 15 amino acids.